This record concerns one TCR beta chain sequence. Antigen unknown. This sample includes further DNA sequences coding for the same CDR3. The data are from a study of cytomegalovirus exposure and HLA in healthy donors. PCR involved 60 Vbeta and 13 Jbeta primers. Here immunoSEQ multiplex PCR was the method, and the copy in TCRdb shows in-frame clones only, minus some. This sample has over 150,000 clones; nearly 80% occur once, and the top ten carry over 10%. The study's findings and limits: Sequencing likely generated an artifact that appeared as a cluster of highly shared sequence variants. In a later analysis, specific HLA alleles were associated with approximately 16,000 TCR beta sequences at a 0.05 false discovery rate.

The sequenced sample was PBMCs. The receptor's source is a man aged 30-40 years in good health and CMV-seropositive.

CDR3 bases: TGTGCCAGTAGTATTGCTAGCGACTACGAGCAGTACTTC. Translated: CASSIASDYEQYF. The chain uses TRBV19 and TRBJ2-7; possible D gene TRBD2, 6 bases. The CDR3 totals 13 residues. Germline V gives CDR1 LNHDA, CDR2 SQIVND (reference sequence). Trimming shortened V by 3 bases and J by 3 bases, and 9 bases separated the two germline ends.